A single sample gave rise to the 8 T cell receptor beta chains below, sequenced in a study of blood T cell repertoires in COVID-19. Produced via immunoSEQ multiplex PCR; TCRdb's table is partial and in-frame only. Here the sample spans 95,000 or so clones, roughly 80% being singletons. The sequencing input was peripheral blood. Every receptor here comes from a man aged 80 or over with active or convalescent COVID-19.

The chain recombines TRBV28 with TRBJ2-7, with 8 bases identical to TRBD1. This CDR3 contains 14 residues. In germline, CDR1 is MDHEN, CDR2 SYDVKM. Trimming at V came to 6 bases and at J to 6 bases, leaving 10 bases not matched to a gene. Here the CDR3 DNA reads TGTGCCAGCAGGCCGACGGCAGGGGGCGGCGAGCAGTACTTC. Its translation is CASRPTAGGGEQYF.

This chain uses TRBV11-2 with TRBJ2-1; weak D call: TRBD2 (5 bases). The CDR3 spans 15 residues. Deletions cut 2 bases from V and 4 bases from J, with 12 bases between. Per germline, CDR1 SGHAT and CDR2 FQNNGV. The CDR3 DNA is TGTGCCAGCAGCTTATGGACTTCCCCTTACAATGAGCAGTTCTTC. It translates to CASSLWTSPYNEQFF.

The chain has TRBV28 and TRBJ1-5; a possible D gene is TRBD1 (5 bases). CDR1 is MDHEN and CDR2 is SYDVKM in the germline V gene. This CDR3 comprises 12 residues. Trimming stripped 6 bases from V and 11 bases from J, with 14 bases between. CDR3 coding DNA: TGTGCCAGCAGCCTCCCGGGGGGGGCCCAGCATTTT. Amino acids: CASSLPGGAQHF. Full variable domain (remainder filled in from reference TRBV28 and TRBJ1-5): DVKVTQSSRYLVKRTGEKVFLECVQDMDHENMFWYRQDPGLGLRLIYFSYDVKMKEKGDIPEGYSVSREKKERFSLILESASTNQTSMYLCASSLPGGAQHFGDGTRLSIL.

This chain connects TRBV5-1 to TRBJ2-7; a weak D match, TRBD1 (6 bases). Looked up from germline, CDR1 is SGHRS and CDR2 is YFSETQ. V lost 4 bases and J 4 bases, leaving 24 bases between the germline ends. The CDR3 is 17 amino acids. The CDR3 DNA follows: TGCGCCAGCAGCCCTACAGGGTTTTGGGATTATTATTACGAGCAGTACTTC. It specifies CASSPTGFWDYYYEQYF.

A few counts support this clone. The chain carries TRBV2 and TRBJ1-4; possible D gene TRBD1, 6 bases. This CDR3 spans 14 amino acids. The V gene lost 5 bases and the J gene lost 4 bases, with 11 bases spanning the gap. Germline assignment: CDR1 SNHLY and CDR2 FYNNEI. The CDR3 DNA reads as TGTGCCAGCAGTCAGGGGTTCCGTAATGAAAAACTGTTTTTT. Translated: CASSQGFRNEKLFF.

The chain combines TRBV7-3 with TRBJ1-6, with 9 bases aligning to TRBD1. Germline-derived CDR1 and CDR2 are SGHTA and FQGTGA. CDR3 length equals 15 residues. The ends lost 1 base at V and 10 bases at J; junction bases unmatched: 5. The CDR3 here is CASSLKGQGNSPLHF. Written as DNA, the CDR3 is TGTGCCAGCAGCTTAAAGGGACAGGGAAACTCACCCCTCCACTTT.

The J gene is TRBJ1-5, the V gene TRBV2; weak D call: TRBD1 (6 bases). In germline, CDR1 is SNHLY, CDR2 FYNNEI. The V and J ends lost 1 base and 3 bases respectively, with 13 bases between them. This CDR3 is 16 amino acids long. The CDR3 spells CASSEGPGQINQPQHF. CDR3 DNA sequence: TGTGCCAGCAGTGAAGGCCCGGGACAAATCAATCAGCCCCAGCATTTT.

V and J are TRBV5-1 and TRBJ2-1, with a tentative D call TRBD2 (6 bases). V gave up 5 bases and J gave up 7 bases, with 19 bases separating them. The length of the CDR3 is 15 residues. CDR1 is SGHRS and CDR2 is YFSETQ in the germline V gene. Here the CDR3 DNA reads TGCGCCAGCAGGCCCTGGGCGGGGATTGGGAATGAGCAGTTCTTC. Its translation is CASRPWAGIGNEQFF.